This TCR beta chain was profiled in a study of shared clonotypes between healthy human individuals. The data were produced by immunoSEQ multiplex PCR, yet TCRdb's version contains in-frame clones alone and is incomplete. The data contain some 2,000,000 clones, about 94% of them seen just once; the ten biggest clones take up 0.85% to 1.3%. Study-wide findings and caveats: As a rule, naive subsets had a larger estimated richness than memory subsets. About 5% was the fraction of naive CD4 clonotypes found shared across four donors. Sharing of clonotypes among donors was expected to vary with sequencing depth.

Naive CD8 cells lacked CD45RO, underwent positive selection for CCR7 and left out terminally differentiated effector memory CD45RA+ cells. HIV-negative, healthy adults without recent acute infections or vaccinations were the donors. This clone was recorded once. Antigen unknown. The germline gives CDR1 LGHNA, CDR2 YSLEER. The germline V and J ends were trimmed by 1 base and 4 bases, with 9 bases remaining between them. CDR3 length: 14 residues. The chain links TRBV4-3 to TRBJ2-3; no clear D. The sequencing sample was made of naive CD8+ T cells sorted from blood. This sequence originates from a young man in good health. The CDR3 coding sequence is TGCGCCAGCAGCCAAGCGGGTTCAGCAGATACGCAGTATTTT. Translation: CASSQAGSADTQYF.